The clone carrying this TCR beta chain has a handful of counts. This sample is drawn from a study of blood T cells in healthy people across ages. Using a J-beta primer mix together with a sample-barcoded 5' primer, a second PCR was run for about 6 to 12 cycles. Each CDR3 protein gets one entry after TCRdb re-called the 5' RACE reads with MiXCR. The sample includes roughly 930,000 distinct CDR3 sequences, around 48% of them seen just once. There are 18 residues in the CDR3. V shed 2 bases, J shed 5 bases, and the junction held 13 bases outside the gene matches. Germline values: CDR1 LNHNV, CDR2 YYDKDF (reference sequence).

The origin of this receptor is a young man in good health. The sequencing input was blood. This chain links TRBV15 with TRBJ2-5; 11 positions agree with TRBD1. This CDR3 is CATSRIRKGQGVGETQYF. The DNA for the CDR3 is TGTGCCACCAGCAGAATCCGGAAGGGACAGGGGGTAGGGGAGACCCAGTACTTC. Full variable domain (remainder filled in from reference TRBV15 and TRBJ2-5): DAMVIQNPRYQVTQFGKPVTLSCSQTLNHNVMYWYQQKSSQAPKLLFHYYDKDFNNEADTPDNFQSRRPNTSFCFLDIRSPGLGDTAMYLCATSRIRKGQGVGETQYFGPGTRLLVL.